This T cell receptor (beta chain) was obtained from a study of T cell responses to AZD1222 COVID-19 vaccine. General study points: A rise in Spike-specific TCR breadth and depth followed two AZD1222 doses. Per reports, nearly half of all spike-specific TCRs target regions that are unmutated in variants. Repertoire sampling occurred only after the peak T cell response. Vaccine-associated CD4 TCRs spanned spike, dominant at 160-218 and 743-854.

Comments on this clone: Its matching antigen is unknown.

This CDR3 is 14 amino acids long. V was pared by 4 bases and J by 9 bases, with 18 bases between. CDR1 SSHAT and CDR2 FNYEAQ come from the germline V gene (reference sequence). TCRdb keeps only in-frame clones here, not all; method: immunoSEQ multiplex PCR. The sample carries 140,000 to 150,000 clones, roughly 92% recorded once. J is TRBJ2-5 and V is TRBV7-7, with D tentatively TRBD2 (6 bases). The source was peripheral blood, collected on day 0 of AZD1222 vaccination. The TCR sequence derives from an adult in good health. The CDR3 loop reads CASSSSSAPRSQYF. The CDR3 DNA sequence: TGTGCCAGCAGCTCTTCTAGCGCCCCGCGGTCCCAGTACTTC.